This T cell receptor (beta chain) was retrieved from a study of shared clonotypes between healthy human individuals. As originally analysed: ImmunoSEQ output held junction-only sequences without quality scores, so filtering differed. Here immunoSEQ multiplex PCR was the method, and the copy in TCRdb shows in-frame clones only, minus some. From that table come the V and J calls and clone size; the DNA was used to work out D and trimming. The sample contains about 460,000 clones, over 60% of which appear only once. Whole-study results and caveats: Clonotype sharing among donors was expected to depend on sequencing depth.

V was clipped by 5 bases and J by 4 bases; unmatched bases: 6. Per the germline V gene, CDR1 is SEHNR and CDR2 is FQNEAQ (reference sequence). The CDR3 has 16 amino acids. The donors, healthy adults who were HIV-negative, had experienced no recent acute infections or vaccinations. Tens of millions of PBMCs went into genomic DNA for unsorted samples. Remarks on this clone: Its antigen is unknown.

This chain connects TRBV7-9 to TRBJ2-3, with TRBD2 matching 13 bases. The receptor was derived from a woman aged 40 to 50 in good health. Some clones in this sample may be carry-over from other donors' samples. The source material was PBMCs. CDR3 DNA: TGTGCCAGCAGCCAGGGACTAGCGGGGCCGGCAGATACGCAGTATTTT. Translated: CASSQGLAGPADTQYF.